This T cell receptor beta chain derives from a study of beta chain features in type 1 diabetes (dated by TCRdb to 2016 to 2019). With respect to the entire study: Mean age, gender distribution, total cell number and subset yield were not different between patients and healthy donors. Whereas all 30 or so donors provided naive and central memory subsets, regulatory and stem cell-like memory subsets were isolated from just 8 patients and about 8 healthy donors. The study compared TCRB repertoires of sorted circulating CD4+ T cell subsets between recently diagnosed type 1 diabetes patients and matched healthy donors. A total of roughly 100 million sorted cells were examined across all samples, and a strong correlation was observed between cell number per subset and RNA yield. Study-wide findings and limitations: Naive, central memory and regulatory TCRB repertoires appeared to be more similar among patients than among healthy donors. At VDJ recombination sites, type 1 diabetes patients had fewer insertions and more deleted nucleotides, which implies abnormalities in thymic rearrangement. PCR may preferentially amplify shorter templates, but because patient and control samples were amplified and corrected together, any resulting skew would affect both groups equally. A moderate but significant shortening of TCRB CDR3 length was observed in type 1 diabetes patients in all four CD4+ subsets. Sequencing cDNA rather than genomic DNA could over-represent highly expressing activated cells, although activation and CD3 levels did not differ between groups. Only small numbers of individuals were included in the HLA sub-analyses, which left unresolved whether HLA type had any influence on TCRB rearrangement.

The entire isolated RNA was reverse transcribed using the High Capacity cDNA Reverse Transcription Kit, and thus expressed TCRB transcripts were sequenced. Deep immunoSEQ sequencing was performed on naive, central memory and regulatory T cell samples, with an average of roughly 3.5 million total reads per sample. Sorted cells were lysed in RLT buffer and RNA was extracted with DNase-treated RNeasy Micro or Mini kits, depending on cell number. Each cell subset was processed on its own to prevent cross-contamination, while patient and healthy donor samples were processed together. Using the immunoSEQ multiplex PCR, TCRB sequences were amplified from cDNA into 87-bp fragments spanning the CDR3 region. The amplicons were sequenced using the Illumina HiSeq platform. The published analysis was carried out like this. Synthetic template baselines were used to correct PCR bias computationally, reads within Hamming distance 2 were collapsed together, and singletons that could not be merged were discarded. By aligning reads against IMGT, V, D and J genes, CDR3 length, and insertions or deletions at six rearrangement sites were assigned. Within each subset, clonotype counts were normalized to the number of sorted cells before true diversity and Gini coefficients were calculated with the tcR R package. The overlap coefficient, calculated on TCRB nucleotide sequences, was used to quantify repertoire sharing. Out-of-frame TCRB sequences from naive cells were analyzed to stand in for the pre-selection repertoire. The immuneACCESS repertoire file appears here via TCRdb, limited to in-frame rearrangements. These files lack a portion of the clones; in checked studies, under half of the deficit traces to unresolved V genes, and the cause of the others is not known. That table furnishes V, J and clone size, whereas the DNA furnished D and trimming. A total of hundreds of thousands of clones appear in this sample, roughly a tenth of them only once. Of the sample, over 0.015% is held by the ten largest clones.

The CDR3, from cysteine to phenylalanine, totals 14 residues. The DNA shown is the 42-base CDR3, in frame from base 1. V and J lose 0 bases and 4 bases, and a span of 9 bases separates them. Based on the germline V gene, the CDR1 and CDR2 sequences are MNHEY and SVGAGI. Each donor gave one peripheral blood draw, around 100 mL on average, collected into heparinised tubes. Using a panel that included CD45RO, CCR7, CD25, CD127, CD95 and CD27, naive, central memory, regulatory and stem cell-like memory CD4+ T cells were sorted on a BD FACSAria II. A purity above 95% was achieved for all sorted populations. PBMCs were isolated immediately by Lymphoprep density gradient centrifugation and stained directly without culture. To minimize batch effects, samples were stained and sorted in pairs, one healthy donor with one patient per experiment. In the case of this clone: Its antigen remains unidentified. Base qualities are not at hand, and no much larger clone is one base apart.

This receptor was identified in a man in his thirties or forties with type 1 diabetes. The sample taken for sequencing was naive CD4+ T cells from blood. What the cell subset or site label conveys for this sample: true naive CD4+ T cells. Here the chain combines TRBV6-5 and TRBJ1-2; 6 matching bases give a weak D call of TRBD1. The CDR3 is CASSYSGGGYGYTF. The DNA sequence is TGTGCCAGCAGTTACTCTGGGGGCGGCTATGGCTACACCTTC.